This T cell receptor beta chain was captured by sequencing in a study of blood T cell repertoires in COVID-19. Per the original data handling: Nucleated cell counts were estimated from reference gene primer amplification. Measured with immunoSEQ multiplex PCR; TCRdb has only the in-frame clones, and not every one. The DNA gave D and trimming, while V, J and clone size come from that table. The repertoire includes approximately 120,000 clones, just under 90% of them detected once, and approximately 1% sits in the top ten. Trimming took 5 bases from V and 8 from J, leaving 16 bases between them. The CDR3 loop spans 15 amino acids. Looked up from germline, CDR1 is LGHDT and CDR2 is YNNKEL (reference sequence).

The source of this sequence is a human donor in a cohort sampled during active COVID-19. V gene TRBV3-1 (or the pseudogene TRBV3-2) combines with J gene TRBJ1-6; D is undetermined. Sequenced: peripheral blood. The CDR3 DNA sequence: TGTGCCAGCAGCTCAAGGTCGGGGTTTGATTCACCCCTCCACTTT. This translates into CASSSRSGFDSPLHF.